Following are 31 T cell receptor beta chains from one sample sequenced in a study of radiotherapy plus CTLA-4 blockade in lung cancer. Assay used: immunoSEQ multiplex PCR; TCRdb lists only in-frame clones, some missing. The sample holds approximately 98,000 clones; 82% are singletons and the top ten take about 3.5%. Material: peripheral blood, obtained from a patient treated with radiotherapy plus ipilimumab. The source is a human donor with non-small cell lung cancer who had a partial response to radiotherapy plus ipilimumab.

This chain links TRBV7-2 with TRBJ1-3; D is unresolved. This CDR3 has 17 amino acids. With 0 bases removed from V and 0 bases from J, the gap between germline ends came to 12 bases. Germline V gene sequence: CDR1 SGHTA, CDR2 FQGNSA. DNA for the CDR3: TGTGCCAGCAGCTTAGCGAGTTATGGAGCCTCTGGAAACACCATATATTTT. This encodes CASSLASYGASGNTIYF.

The table lists this clone with a few counts. J is TRBJ2-1 and V is TRBV9, with 7 bases aligning to TRBD2. CDR3 length equals 15 residues. From germline, CDR1 is SGDLS and CDR2 YYNGEE. The trim removed 4 bases at V and 8 bases at J, leaving 12 bases unmatched. The CDR3 nucleotides read TGTGCCAGCAGCTTCGTAGCGGGCCAAGGGTATGAGCAGTTCTTC. Its protein product is CASSFVAGQGYEQFF. The full variable domain, with the rest looked up from reference TRBV9 and TRBJ2-1, is DSGVTQTPKHLITATGQRVTLRCSPRSGDLSVYWYQQSLDQGLQFLIQYYNGEERAKGNILERFSAQQFPDLHSELNLSSLELGDSALYFCASSFVAGQGYEQFFGPGTRLTVL.

This chain joins TRBV27 and TRBJ2-6; no clear D. Germline V gene lookup returns CDR1 MNHEY and CDR2 SMNVEV (reference sequence). The CDR3 has 14 amino acids. V lost 6 bases and J 2 bases, leaving 8 bases between the germline ends. In DNA form, the CDR3 reads TGTGCCAGCAGCCCTACCGCTGGGGCCAACGTCCTGACTTTC. Translation gives CASSPTAGANVLTF.

This chain links TRBV5-5 with TRBJ1-6, with 8 bases matching TRBD1. V shed 2 bases and J 7 bases; nucleotides not matched to a gene: 8. The CDR3 has 16 amino acids. CDR1 SGHKS and CDR2 YYEKEE come from the germline V gene (reference sequence). Here the CDR3 DNA reads TGTGCCAGCAGCTTTGACCGGACAGGGAGAAATTCACCCCTCCACTTT. It specifies CASSFDRTGRNSPLHF.

This clone appeared once. The chain combines TRBV7-8 with TRBJ1-2; D might be TRBD1 (5 bases). With 1 base removed from V and 2 bases from J, the gap between germline ends came to 8 bases. Germline V lookup: CDR1 SGHVS, CDR2 FQNEAQ. The CDR3 sequence is 14 residues long. The CDR3 DNA sequence: TGTGCCAGCAGCTTAGGTGCAGGGAACTATGGCTACACCTTC. Amino acids: CASSLGAGNYGYTF.

J is TRBJ2-6 and V is TRBV19; possible D gene TRBD2, 5 bases. This CDR3 contains 19 residues. CDR1 and CDR2 from the germline V gene are LNHDA and SQIVND (reference sequence). V lost 0 bases, J lost 0 bases, and 15 bases lay in between. This CDR3 reads CASSIEGGPTSSGANVLTF. The CDR3 DNA follows: TGTGCCAGTAGTATAGAAGGCGGGCCGACCAGCTCTGGGGCCAACGTCCTGACTTTC.

This clone was observed a handful of times. The chain is built from TRBV5-4 and TRBJ2-3; 11 nucleotides align to TRBD2. The CDR3 has 15 amino acids. In germline, CDR1 is SGHNT, CDR2 YYREEE (reference sequence). The J segment lost 3 bases and the V segment lost 0 bases, leaving 0 bases of the junction unmatched. The CDR3, as DNA: TGTGCCAGCAGCTTGGTAGCGGGAGGGACAGATACGCAGTATTTT. Protein sequence: CASSLVAGGTDTQYF. The variable domain in full, completed from reference TRBV5-4 and TRBJ2-3, reads ETGVTQSPTHLIKTRGQQVTLRCSSQSGHNTVSWYQQALGQGPQFIFQYYREEENGRGNFPPRFSGLQFPNYSSELNVNALELDDSALYLCASSLVAGGTDTQYFGPGTRLTVL.

The chain links TRBV6-6 to TRBJ2-3, with 16 bases lining up with TRBD2. Per the germline V gene, CDR1 is MNHNY and CDR2 is SVGAGI (reference sequence). V shed 5 bases and J 6 bases; nucleotides not matched to a gene: 5. The CDR3 has 16 amino acids. The CDR3 region is CASSAGTSGRGDTQYF. The CDR3 nucleotides are TGTGCCAGCAGTGCTGGGACTAGCGGGAGGGGGGATACGCAGTATTTT.

This clone came up many times. This sequence joins TRBV28 and TRBJ2-5; D remains unclear. From germline, CDR1 is MDHEN and CDR2 SYDVKM. Trimming stripped 8 bases from V and 0 bases from J, with 16 bases between. The CDR3 loop spans 15 amino acids. Here the CDR3 reads CASGPPAVYQETQYF. The CDR3 DNA sequence: TGTGCCAGCGGCCCACCCGCAGTGTACCAAGAGACCCAGTACTTC.

This chain joins TRBV11-3 and TRBJ2-1; D might be TRBD2 (5 bases). The germline V gene has CDR1 SGHNT and CDR2 YENEEA. V was cut by 5 bases and J by 6 bases, with 11 bases left in between. The CDR3 sequence is 13 residues long. The DNA of the CDR3 is TGTGCCAGCAGCCCCGGACTGGGCAATGAGCAGTTCTTC. Its protein product is CASSPGLGNEQFF.

V gene TRBV7-9 combines with J gene TRBJ2-5; D not resolved. The CDR3 runs to 15 residues. CDR1 and CDR2 (germline): SEHNR, FQNEAQ (reference sequence). V lost 1 base and J lost 5, with 14 bases in between. CDR3 sequence: CASSLGSSGVETQYF. The CDR3 DNA follows: TGTGCCAGCAGCTTAGGTTCCAGTGGAGTCGAGACCCAGTACTTC.

The chain joins TRBV5-1 to TRBJ2-5; 9 nucleotides match TRBD2. Germline V gene data show CDR1 as SGHRS and CDR2 as YFSETQ. V shed 5 bases and J 2 bases; nucleotides not matched to a gene: 1. This CDR3 spans 13 amino acids. CDR3 in DNA: TGCGCCAGCAGGCGGGAGGGGCAAGAGACCCAGTACTTC. This codes for CASRREGQETQYF.

The CDR3 spells CASSEAPGQETQYF. The DNA for the CDR3 is TGTGCCAGCAGTGAAGCACCCGGCCAAGAGACCCAGTACTTC. The rearrangement joins TRBV6-1 to TRBJ2-5; no definite D call. Per the germline V gene, CDR1 is MNHNS and CDR2 is SASEGT. The length of the CDR3 is 14 residues. V lost 0 bases to trimming and J lost 1 base, with 6 bases between them.

The J gene is TRBJ2-7, the V gene TRBV5-4, with D perhaps TRBD2 (6 bases). The CDR3 consists of 14 residues. V was cut by 3 bases and J by 5 bases, with 15 bases left in between. From germline, CDR1 is SGHNT and CDR2 YYREEE (reference sequence). DNA for the CDR3: TGTGCCAGCAGCTCGCGGCAGGAGGGGCACGAGCAGTACTTC. Amino acids: CASSSRQEGHEQYF.

The gene calls are TRBV5-1 and TRBJ2-2; TRBD2 agrees at 7 bases. With V trimmed by 0 bases and J by 7 bases, 6 bases remained unmatched. This CDR3 is 15 amino acids long. Per the germline V gene, CDR1 is SGHRS and CDR2 is YFSETQ. CDR3 DNA: TGCGCCAGCAGCTTGGGAGGCGGGAGCGGCGGGGAGCTGTTTTTT. Translating gives CASSLGGGSGGELFF.

The chain has TRBV5-6 and TRBJ2-1, with D unclear. The germline gives CDR1 SGHDT, CDR2 YYEEEE. Trimming took off 0 bases at V and 7 bases at J, with 8 bases between the two ends. This CDR3 contains 13 residues. CDR3 sequence: CASSLGVPNEQFF. The CDR3 DNA reads as TGTGCCAGCAGCTTGGGTGTCCCGAATGAGCAGTTCTTC. Together with reference TRBV5-6 and TRBJ2-1, the CDR3 gives the full variable domain: DAGVTQSPTHLIKTRGQQVTLRCSPKSGHDTVSWYQQALGQGPQFIFQYYEEEERQRGNFPDRFSGHQFPNYSSELNVNALLLGDSALYLCASSLGVPNEQFFGPGTRLTVL.

This rearrangement joins TRBV5-1 to TRBJ2-1; D is possibly TRBD1 (6 bases). The CDR3 totals 14 residues. Germline V gene data show CDR1 as SGHRS and CDR2 as YFSETQ. The V end was cut by 4 bases, the J end by 5 bases, with 13 bases between. The CDR3 is CASSRGPGDNEQFF. The CDR3 nucleotides read TGCGCCAGCAGCAGGGGCCCAGGGGACAATGAGCAGTTCTTC.

The chain combines TRBV11-2 with TRBJ2-7, with 8 bases identical to TRBD2. In germline, CDR1 is SGHAT, CDR2 FQNNGV. Losses at the gene ends were 2 bases for V and 4 bases for J; bases not matched to a gene: 10. The CDR3 extends over 16 amino acids. In DNA, the CDR3 is TGTGCCAGCAGCTTACGGGGACGGGAGGGCCCGTACGAGCAGTACTTC. This encodes CASSLRGREGPYEQYF.

This chain connects TRBV11-1 to TRBJ2-2; a weak D match, TRBD2 (5 bases). V lost 5 bases, J lost 1 base, and 17 bases lay in between. The germline V gene encodes CDR1 SGHAT and CDR2 FQDESV (reference sequence). The CDR3 totals 17 residues. CDR3 nucleotides: TGTGCCAGCAGCGAAAGGTCCCCGAGCGGGAACACCGGGGAGCTGTTTTTT. Translated, it gives CASSERSPSGNTGELFF.

The J gene is TRBJ1-4, the V gene TRBV5-4; no firm D call. This CDR3 has 14 residues. The germline CDR1 and CDR2 sequences are SGHNT and YYREEE (reference sequence). The germline V and J ends were trimmed by 5 bases and 5 bases, with 13 bases remaining between them. The CDR3 sequence is CASSENRGNEKLFF. As DNA, the CDR3 is TGTGCCAGCAGTGAGAACCGAGGGAATGAAAAACTGTTTTTT.

The gene calls are TRBV19 and TRBJ1-3; weak D call: TRBD1 (6 bases). V lost 6 bases, J lost 2 bases, and 11 bases lay in between. The CDR3 has 14 residues. Per germline, CDR1 LNHDA and CDR2 SQIVND (reference sequence). CDR3 residues: CASRDSGAGNTIYF. The CDR3 nucleotides are TGTGCCAGTAGGGACAGCGGGGCTGGAAACACCATATATTTT.

The rearrangement joins TRBV6-1 to TRBJ2-7; TRBD1 aligns across 8 bases. This CDR3 comprises 15 residues. The germline gives CDR1 MNHNS, CDR2 SASEGT. V lost 5 bases and J lost 3; bases outside the gene matches: 9. CDR3 amino acids: CASSPGTGTYYEQYF. CDR3 bases: TGTGCCAGCAGTCCAGGGACAGGAACTTACTACGAGCAGTACTTC.

This clone has a single count. The rearrangement uses TRBV15 and TRBJ2-5; possible D gene TRBD1, 6 bases. V dropped 2 bases and J dropped 5 bases, with 15 bases sitting between them. The CDR3 has 15 amino acids. CDR1 LNHNV and CDR2 YYDKDF come from the germline V gene (reference sequence). CDR3 sequence (DNA): TGTGCCACCAGCAGAAAAACCCAGGGGTACGAGACCCAGTACTTC. This sequence encodes CATSRKTQGYETQYF.

The chain links TRBV19 to TRBJ2-5; 8 bases agree with TRBD1. Germline V gene sequence: CDR1 LNHDA, CDR2 SQIVND (reference sequence). V lost 8 bases to trimming and J lost 4 bases; unmatched junction nucleotides: 6. The CDR3 extends over 13 amino acids. The CDR3 reads CASSQGEGETQYF. The CDR3, as DNA: TGTGCCAGTTCACAGGGGGAAGGAGAGACCCAGTACTTC. The variable domain in full, with the rest retrieved from reference TRBV19 and TRBJ2-5, is DGGITQSPKYLFRKEGQNVTLSCEQNLNHDAMYWYRQDPGQGLRLIYYSQIVNDFQKGDIAEGYSVSREKKESFPLTVTSAQKNPTAFYLCASSQGEGETQYFGPGTRLLVL.

The rearrangement joins TRBV18 to TRBJ2-7; 9 bases fit TRBD2. The CDR3 loop spans 19 amino acids. Germline V lookup: CDR1 KGHSH, CDR2 LQKENI. The junction had 16 bases not matched to a gene; V was cut back by 1 base and J by 3 bases. CDR3: CASSPLPGSETSGIYEQYF. As DNA, the CDR3 is TGTGCCAGCTCACCACTTCCGGGTTCGGAGACTAGCGGAATCTACGAGCAGTACTTC.

In its sample, this clone was seen once. The gene calls are TRBV5-8 and TRBJ1-6; TRBD1 agrees at 7 bases. The CDR3 runs 14 residues. From germline, CDR1 is SGHTS and CDR2 YDEGEE. The V gene end was trimmed by 4 bases and the J gene end by 7 bases; junction bases not matched to a gene: 5. The CDR3 reads CASSRPGQNSPLHF. CDR3 DNA sequence: TGTGCCAGCAGCAGACCGGGACAGAATTCACCCCTCCACTTT.

The genes are TRBV5-4 and TRBJ2-2; a possible D gene is TRBD2 (7 bases). This CDR3 region has 17 residues. V lost 0 bases and J lost 4, with 16 bases in between. Germline-derived CDR1 and CDR2 are SGHNT and YYREEE (reference sequence). The CDR3 protein is CASSLEGGGPTTGELFF. As DNA, the CDR3 is TGTGCCAGCAGCTTGGAGGGGGGAGGGCCTACCACCGGGGAGCTGTTTTTT.

A single count supports this clone. This chain links TRBV7-2 with TRBJ2-1, with unresolved D. The V end was cut by 4 bases, the J end by 6 bases, with 10 bases between. Germline-derived CDR1 and CDR2 are SGHTA and FQGNSA. This CDR3 contains 13 residues. CDR3 bases: TGTGCCAGCAGCTCGAATATGCGCAATGAGCAGTTCTTC. Translation: CASSSNMRNEQFF.

The chain employs TRBV6-5 and TRBJ2-3; unclear D gene. Germline CDR1 MNHEY, CDR2 SVGAGI. Trimming stripped 2 bases from V and 1 base from J, with 13 bases between. There are 16 residues in the CDR3. The CDR3 loop reads CASSYEPPEGTDTQYF. As DNA, the CDR3 is TGTGCCAGCAGTTACGAACCTCCAGAGGGCACAGATACGCAGTATTTT.

This chain connects TRBV18 to TRBJ1-6, with TRBD1 as a possible D gene (5 bases). The ends were cut back, 3 bases at V and 10 bases at J, with 13 bases in the middle. Looked up from germline, CDR1 is KGHSH and CDR2 is LQKENI. The CDR3 sequence is 14 residues long. CDR3 loop: CASSPSRAGSPLHF. CDR3 in DNA: TGTGCCAGCTCACCTTCCAGGGCAGGCTCACCCCTCCACTTT.

This clone has a single count. The junction differs from germline at one of its ends, possibly a read error. This chain joins TRBV10-1 and TRBJ2-2, with TRBD2 as a possible D gene (5 bases). The CDR3 is made up of 15 amino acids. Per the germline V gene, CDR1 is WNHNN and CDR2 is SYGVQD (reference sequence). The CDR3 protein is CASSDGGLNPGELFF. In DNA, the CDR3 is TGCGCCAGCAGTGATGGAGGTCTGAACCCCGGGGAGCTGTTTTTT.